Below, 27 T cell receptor beta chains from the same sample are listed, as sequenced in a study of blood T cell repertoires in COVID-19. Assay: immunoSEQ multiplex PCR; the TCRdb copy retains only in-frame clones and omits some. The sample has 120,000 or so clones, over 75% seen once. The sample was peripheral blood. All receptors derive from a man aged 50-59 years with acute or convalescent COVID-19.

The chain links TRBV25-1 to TRBJ1-1, with D possibly matching TRBD1 (6 bases). The germline V gene encodes CDR1 MGHDK and CDR2 SYGVNS. The CDR3 spans 16 residues. Trimming cost V 3 bases and J 1 base, with 15 bases left between them. This CDR3 reads CASSDLEQGTNTEAFF. The CDR3 bases are TGTGCCAGCAGTGACCTTGAACAGGGAACGAACACTGAAGCTTTCTTT.

This sequence joins TRBV7-8 and TRBJ2-7; D ambiguous. CDR3 length equals 15 residues. V was trimmed by 1 base and J by 9 bases, leaving 19 bases between them. CDR1 and CDR2 from the germline V gene are SGHVS and FQNEAQ. The CDR3 protein is CASSLVGLKEPWQYF. DNA of the CDR3: TGTGCCAGCAGCTTAGTCGGCTTGAAGGAGCCATGGCAGTACTTC.

The rearrangement joins TRBV6-5 to TRBJ2-2, with a weak D call TRBD1 (6 bases). The CDR3 length is 14 residues. Germline values: CDR1 MNHEY, CDR2 SVGAGI. V gave up 8 bases and J gave up 0 bases, with 10 bases separating them. The CDR3 loop reads CASGRGANTGELFF. For the CDR3, the DNA is TGTGCCAGCGGCAGGGGCGCGAACACCGGGGAGCTGTTTTTT.

The chain recombines TRBV30 with TRBJ1-2, with D perhaps TRBD1 (5 bases). The CDR3 is 15 residues long. CDR1 is GTSNPN, CDR2 SVGIG, per germline (reference sequence). V lost 0 bases, J lost 4 bases, and 15 bases lay in between. CDR3 in amino acids: CAWSVQAGFSYGYTF. CDR3 nucleotide sequence: TGTGCCTGGAGTGTACAGGCAGGGTTCAGCTATGGCTACACCTTC.

This chain joins TRBV6-5 and TRBJ1-2; 11 bases line up with TRBD1. V lost 6 bases and J lost 5; bases outside the gene matches: 5. The CDR3 length is 14 residues. Germline V gene sequence: CDR1 MNHEY, CDR2 SVGAGI. CDR3 residues: CASRRGQGVYGYTF. The CDR3 nucleotides read TGTGCCAGCAGACGGGGACAGGGGGTTTATGGCTACACCTTC.

The rearrangement joins TRBV2 to TRBJ2-7; D ambiguous. This CDR3 contains 14 residues. CDR1 SNHLY and CDR2 FYNNEI come from the germline V gene. With 5 bases removed from V and 5 bases from J, the gap between germline ends came to 16 bases. The CDR3 nucleotides read TGTGCCAGCAGTCGATTAGTTAATAAGAACGAGCAGTACTTC. Translation: CASSRLVNKNEQYF.

This clone showed up just once. CDR3 nucleotides: TGTGCCAGCAGCTTGGATGGGGGGGCGAATTCACCCCTCCACTTT. Protein sequence: CASSLDGGANSPLHF. This chain uses TRBV5-8 with TRBJ1-6; D might be TRBD1 (6 bases). The CDR3 sequence is 15 residues long. The germline CDR1 and CDR2 sequences are SGHTS and YDEGEE. V was clipped by 0 bases and J by 7 bases, with 11 bases between them.

V gene TRBV4-3 combines with J gene TRBJ1-2; 7 bases match TRBD1. The CDR3 totals 15 residues. After removal of 3 bases from V and 4 bases from J, the junction contained 8 bases not matched to a gene. The germline V gene encodes CDR1 LGHNA and CDR2 YSLEER. The CDR3 DNA reads TGCGCCAGCAGCCAGGATTACAGGGGCCTCTATGGCTACACCTTC. The encoded protein is CASSQDYRGLYGYTF.

The rearrangement links TRBV9 to TRBJ2-1, with D perhaps matching TRBD2 (5 bases). Germline V CDR1 and CDR2: SGDLS, YYNGEE. This CDR3 is 13 amino acids long. The germline V and J ends were trimmed by 5 bases and 0 bases, with 6 bases remaining between them. The CDR3 bases are TGTGCCAGCAGGGGGAGCTCCTACAATGAGCAGTTCTTC. It is translated as CASRGSSYNEQFF.

This clone showed up just a few times. The chain recombines TRBV27 with TRBJ1-2, with 8 nucleotides matching TRBD1. Germline lookup yields CDR1 MNHEY and CDR2 SMNVEV (reference sequence). V was pared by 7 bases and J by 5 bases, with 12 bases of the junction left unmatched. This CDR3 is 15 amino acids long. As DNA, the CDR3 is TGTGCCAGCACCCCCCTGACAGGGGTGCAATATGGCTACACCTTC. Its protein is CASTPLTGVQYGYTF.

V usage is TRBV7-2 and J usage is TRBJ2-3; D not resolved. Trimming left V 1 base short and J 6 bases short, with 5 bases between. CDR1 and CDR2 from the germline V gene are SGHTA and FQGNSA. CDR3 size: 12 residues. This CDR3 reads CASSLVRDTQYF. DNA for the CDR3: TGTGCCAGCAGCTTAGTGAGGGATACGCAGTATTTT.

The V and J genes are TRBV11-2 and TRBJ2-5; 7 bases align to TRBD1. CDR3 length equals 15 residues. The V segment lost 4 bases and the J segment 6 bases; nucleotides outside the gene matches: 11. CDR1 is SGHAT, CDR2 FQNNGV, per germline. The CDR3 DNA follows: TGTGCCAGCAGCTCTAACAGGGGAGACGGGAAGACCCAGTACTTC. Protein product: CASSSNRGDGKTQYF.

The chain uses TRBV27 and TRBJ2-7, with a possible D match to TRBD1 (8 bases). The germline V gene encodes CDR1 MNHEY and CDR2 SMNVEV (reference sequence). The ends were cut back, 5 bases at V and 3 bases at J, with 20 bases in the middle. The CDR3 loop spans 16 amino acids. The CDR3 DNA reads TGTGCCAGCAGTAGCCACCGACAGGGGAGGGACTACGAGCAGTACTTC. This gives the protein CASSSHRQGRDYEQYF.

This rearrangement joins TRBV29-1 to TRBJ2-7; D is perhaps TRBD1 (6 bases). Trimming removed 6 bases at V and 6 bases at J, with 15 bases between. CDR3 length equals 12 residues. Germline V CDR1 and CDR2: SQVTM, ANQGSEA. DNA of the CDR3: TGCAGCGTACCTCAGGGGTCAGGCGAGCAGTACTTC. Translating gives CSVPQGSGEQYF.

This clone has a handful of counts. V usage is TRBV3-1 (or the pseudogene TRBV3-2) and J usage is TRBJ1-1; D not resolved. The germline V gene has CDR1 LGHDT and CDR2 YNNKEL (reference sequence). The CDR3 has 11 amino acids. The V gene lost 4 bases and the J gene lost 12 bases, with 12 bases spanning the gap. In DNA form, the CDR3 reads TGTGCCAGCAGCCGTTCAAGGAGAACTTTCTTT. The encoded protein is CASSRSRRTFF.

The rearrangement joins TRBV30 to TRBJ2-5; 13 bases are a match to TRBD2. CDR3 length: 15 residues. The germline gives CDR1 GTSNPN, CDR2 SVGIG (reference sequence). Trimming took 2 bases from V and 5 from J; bases not matched to a gene: 5. The CDR3 spells CAWSKLAGGAETQYF. For the CDR3, the DNA is TGTGCCTGGAGTAAACTAGCGGGAGGGGCTGAGACCCAGTACTTC.

The chain uses TRBV5-1 and TRBJ2-1; TRBD2 agrees at 9 bases. The trim removed 6 bases at V and 9 bases at J, leaving 10 bases unmatched. The CDR3 covers 14 residues. The germline CDR1 and CDR2 sequences are SGHRS and YFSETQ. The CDR3 DNA follows: TGCGCCAGCATTCGGGTAGCGGGAGAGGGTGAGCAGTTCTTC. It specifies CASIRVAGEGEQFF.

This rearrangement joins TRBV5-1 to TRBJ2-5; a possible D gene is TRBD2 (6 bases). Germline CDR1 and CDR2: SGHRS and YFSETQ. Trimming pared 2 bases from V and 3 bases from J, leaving 11 bases between. This CDR3 region has 14 residues. CDR3 in amino acids: CASSFVGGKETQYF. In nucleotides, the CDR3 is TGCGCCAGCAGCTTTGTGGGGGGTAAAGAGACCCAGTACTTC.

The chain recombines TRBV18 with TRBJ1-1; the match to TRBD1 covers 8 bases. Trimming cost V 3 bases and J 5 bases; bases outside gene matches: 11. The CDR3 sequence is 16 residues long. The germline gives CDR1 KGHSH, CDR2 LQKENI. CDR3 coding DNA: TGTGCCAGCTCACCGCGGACAGGGTTGTGGGATACTGAAGCTTTCTTT. Translated: CASSPRTGLWDTEAFF.

This sequence joins TRBV6-1 and TRBJ2-7, with D hard to call. Germline V lookup: CDR1 MNHNS, CDR2 SASEGT. Trimming removed 3 bases from V and 2 bases from J, with 11 bases in between. This CDR3 is built from 14 residues. CDR3 sequence: CASSEGPSTYEQYF. CDR3 nucleotide sequence: TGTGCCAGCAGTGAGGGCCCCAGCACCTACGAGCAGTACTTC.

This clone has a handful of counts. The chain is built from TRBV7-2 and TRBJ2-5; 7 bases line up with TRBD2. The CDR3 loop spans 15 amino acids. Germline V lookup: CDR1 SGHTA, CDR2 FQGNSA. Trimming cost V 2 bases and J 4 bases; bases outside gene matches: 7. The CDR3 region has the DNA TGTGCCAGCAGCTTACAATTAGGCGGGAGAGAGACCCAGTACTTC. It is translated as CASSLQLGGRETQYF. Combining the CDR3 with reference TRBV7-2 and TRBJ2-5 gives the whole variable domain GAGVSQSPSNKVTEKGKDVELRCDPISGHTALYWYRQSLGQGLEFLIYFQGNSAPDKSGLPSDRFSAERTGGSVSTLTIQRTQQEDSAVYLCASSLQLGGRETQYFGPGTRLLVL.

This chain uses TRBV4-3 with TRBJ2-1; 8 bases align to TRBD2. The CDR3 sequence is 16 residues long. With V trimmed by 1 base and J by 3 bases, 5 bases remained unmatched. Germline lookup yields CDR1 LGHNA and CDR2 YSLEER. Here the CDR3 DNA reads TGCGCCAGCAGCCAAGTGAGGCTAGCGGGCTACAATGAGCAGTTCTTC. It is translated as CASSQVRLAGYNEQFF.

This clone has a handful of counts. CDR3 nucleotides: TGTGCCAGCAGCTTAGCTCCAGCGGGAGTCCAAAACATTCAGTACTTC. This encodes CASSLAPAGVQNIQYF. This chain uses TRBV7-2 with TRBJ2-4, with TRBD2 matching 8 bases. Unmatched junction bases numbered 6, after V lost 0 bases and J lost 5 bases. Germline CDR1 and CDR2: SGHTA and FQGNSA. CDR3 length equals 16 residues.

This clone was observed once. This rearrangement joins TRBV5-5 to TRBJ2-1; 7 nucleotides line up with TRBD2. The germline CDR1 and CDR2 sequences are SGHKS and YYEKEE (reference sequence). The CDR3 spans 15 residues. The J segment lost 9 bases and the V segment lost 6 bases, leaving 15 bases of the junction unmatched. The CDR3 protein is CASTLVGGEAGEQFF. In DNA, the CDR3 is TGTGCCAGCACTTTAGTGGGAGGGGAGGCGGGTGAGCAGTTCTTC.

This sequence joins TRBV6-1 and TRBJ2-7; tentatively, D is TRBD1 (5 bases). This CDR3 region has 15 residues. Trimming cost V 3 bases and J 3 bases, with 15 bases left between them. Germline V gene lookup returns CDR1 MNHNS and CDR2 SASEGT. The CDR3 loop reads CASSDRLGAFYEQYF. The CDR3 DNA sequence: TGTGCCAGCAGTGATCGATTAGGGGCCTTCTACGAGCAGTACTTC.

The CDR3 nucleotides are TGCAGCGTGGGGGTGGGGACTTCCACCACCGGGGAGCTGTTTTTT. This translates into CSVGVGTSTTGELFF. The V gene is TRBV29-1, the J gene TRBJ2-2, with a tentative D call TRBD2 (6 bases). The germline V gene has CDR1 SQVTM and CDR2 ANQGSEA. Trimming stripped 6 bases from V and 4 bases from J, with 18 bases between. The length of the CDR3 is 15 residues.

This clone was seen a single time. J is TRBJ2-2 and V is TRBV30, with 9 bases identical to TRBD2. The CDR3 covers 13 residues. From germline, CDR1 is GTSNPN and CDR2 SVGIG (reference sequence). The V and J ends lost 1 base and 6 bases, in that order; junction bases with no gene match: 0. The CDR3 region is CAWSGTSAGELFF. CDR3 bases: TGTGCCTGGAGTGGGACTAGCGCCGGGGAGCTGTTTTTT.